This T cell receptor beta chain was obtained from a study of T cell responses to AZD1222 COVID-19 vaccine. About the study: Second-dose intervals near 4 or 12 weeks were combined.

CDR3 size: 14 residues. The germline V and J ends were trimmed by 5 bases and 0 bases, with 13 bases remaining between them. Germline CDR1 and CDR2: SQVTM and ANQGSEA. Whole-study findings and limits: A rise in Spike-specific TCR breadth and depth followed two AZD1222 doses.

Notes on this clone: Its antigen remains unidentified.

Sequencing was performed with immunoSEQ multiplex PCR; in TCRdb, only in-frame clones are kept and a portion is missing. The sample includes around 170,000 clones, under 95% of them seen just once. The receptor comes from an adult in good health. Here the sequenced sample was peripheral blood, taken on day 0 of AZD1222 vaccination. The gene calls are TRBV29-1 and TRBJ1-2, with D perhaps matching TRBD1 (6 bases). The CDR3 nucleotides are TGCAGCGTTATCCAGGGGCCAACTAACTATGGCTACACCTTC. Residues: CSVIQGPTNYGYTF.